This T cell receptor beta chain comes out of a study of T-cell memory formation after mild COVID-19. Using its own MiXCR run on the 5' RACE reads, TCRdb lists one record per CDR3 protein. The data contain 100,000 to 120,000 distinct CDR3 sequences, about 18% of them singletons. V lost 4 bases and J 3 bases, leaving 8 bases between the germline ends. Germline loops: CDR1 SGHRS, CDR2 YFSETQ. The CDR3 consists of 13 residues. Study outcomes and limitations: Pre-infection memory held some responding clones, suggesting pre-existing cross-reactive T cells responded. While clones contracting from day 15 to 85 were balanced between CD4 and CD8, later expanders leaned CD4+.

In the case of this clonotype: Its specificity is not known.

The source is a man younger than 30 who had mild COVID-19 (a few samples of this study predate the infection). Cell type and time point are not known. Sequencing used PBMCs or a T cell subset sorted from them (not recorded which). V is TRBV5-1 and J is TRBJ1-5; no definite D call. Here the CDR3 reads CASSPDPNQPQHF. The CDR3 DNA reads TGCGCCAGCAGCCCCGACCCCAATCAGCCCCAGCATTTT.